One and the same sample provided the 11 T cell receptor beta chains below, sequenced in a study of blood T cells in healthy people across ages. The second PCR ran about 6 to 12 cycles with a sample-barcoded 5' primer and J-beta primers. TCRdb re-derived calls from the 5' RACE reads in MiXCR, one entry per CDR3 protein. The sample consists of 650,000 to 700,000 distinct CDR3 sequences, about 30% of them appearing once. Sequencing used blood. The receptors were sampled from an elderly woman in good health.

This clonotype has a handful of counts. The rearrangement links TRBV5-6 to TRBJ1-2; the D is unclear. V was clipped by 4 bases and J by 2 bases, with 12 bases between them. The germline CDR1 and CDR2 sequences are SGHDT and YYEEEE. This CDR3 has 14 amino acids. DNA for the CDR3: TGTGCCAGCAGCCGAGGAGGGAACAACTATGGCTACACCTTC. Its translation is CASSRGGNNYGYTF.

In this sample, this clonotype turned up many times. V is TRBV12-3 or TRBV12-4 and J is TRBJ2-3, with a possible D match to TRBD2 (7 bases). The germline V and J ends were trimmed by 3 bases and 6 bases, with 10 bases remaining between them. The CDR3 has 13 residues. This CDR3 reads CASSLKGGDTQYF. In DNA form, the CDR3 reads TGTGCCAGCAGTTTGAAGGGGGGGGATACGCAGTATTTT.

The sample holds many counts of this clonotype. V gene TRBV6-2 or TRBV6-3 combines with J gene TRBJ2-1, with 7 bases aligning to TRBD1. Germline CDR1 is MNHEY and CDR2 is SVGEGT. CDR3 length: 14 amino acids. V shed 5 bases and J 11 bases; nucleotides not matched to a gene: 12. The CDR3 region has the DNA TGTGCCAGCAGTACCGACAGGGCCATCCATCAGCAGTTCTTC. Amino acid sequence: CASSTDRAIHQQFF.

This clonotype was recorded at least ten times. J is TRBJ2-3 and V is TRBV5-6; D is uncertain. Between the trimmed V and J ends, which lost 2 bases and 4 bases, there was a span of 8 bases. Germline CDR1 SGHDT, CDR2 YYEEEE. This CDR3 spans 13 amino acids. The CDR3 sequence is CASSLPSADTQYF. The CDR3, as DNA: TGTGCCAGCAGCTTACCTAGTGCAGATACGCAGTATTTT.

This clonotype was detected ten times or more. The J gene is TRBJ2-1, the V gene TRBV30, with TRBD2 matching 9 bases. Per the germline V gene, CDR1 is GTSNPN and CDR2 is SVGIG (reference sequence). Losses at the gene ends were 5 bases for V and 2 bases for J; bases not matched to a gene: 7. This CDR3 spans 15 amino acids. The CDR3 coding sequence is TGTGCCTGGCGGCCTCCTAGCGGGACCTACAATGAGCAGTTCTTC. Its protein is CAWRPPSGTYNEQFF.

This clonotype was counted at least ten times. CDR3 sequence reads: CASSKRNVLSNQPQHF. The CDR3, as DNA: TGTGCCAGCAGCAAAAGGAATGTCCTTAGCAATCAGCCCCAGCATTTT. The chain combines TRBV21-1 with TRBJ1-5; no DNA check was done on the table's D call, TRBD1. TRBV21-1 is given as a pseudogene. The length of the CDR3 is 16 residues.

This clonotype was recorded many times. The chain recombines TRBV3-1 with TRBJ1-5; D possibly corresponds to TRBD1 (6 bases). CDR3 length: 14 residues. Trimming shortened V by 4 bases and J by 5 bases, and 12 bases separated the two germline ends. Per germline, CDR1 LGHDT and CDR2 YNNKEL (reference sequence). The CDR3 is CASSPGQTYQPQHF. The CDR3 coding sequence is TGTGCCAGCAGCCCAGGACAGACTTATCAGCCCCAGCATTTT.

The table lists this clonotype with many counts. The chain employs TRBV4-2 and TRBJ2-1, with 8 bases matching TRBD1. The CDR3 runs 15 residues. With 2 bases clipped from V and 7 bases from J, the junction kept 7 bases outside the gene matches. Germline lookup yields CDR1 LGHNA and CDR2 YNFKEQ. CDR3 residues: CASSQNSRGRNEQFF. In DNA, the CDR3 is TGTGCCAGCAGCCAAAACTCCAGGGGGCGGAATGAGCAGTTCTTC.

At least ten counts were recorded for this clonotype. This chain joins TRBV7-2 and TRBJ1-4; the match to TRBD1 covers 9 bases. V shed 1 base, J shed 8 bases, and the junction held 8 bases outside the gene matches. Germline CDR1 and CDR2: SGHTA and FQGNSA. The CDR3 has 16 amino acids. The CDR3 sequence is CASSLGGQGHREKLFF. The CDR3 DNA reads as TGTGCCAGCAGCTTAGGGGGACAGGGTCATCGAGAAAAACTGTTTTTT.

Remarks on this clonotype: It may be a read error: a sequence one base away is much more abundant. This rearrangement joins TRBV7-2 to TRBJ2-6; 8 positions agree with TRBD1. This CDR3 is built from 16 residues. The germline gives CDR1 SGHTA, CDR2 FQGNSA. This CDR3 reads CASSARTGSGANVRTF. The CDR3 DNA follows: TGTGCCAGCAGCGCAAGGACAGGGTCTGGGGCCAACGTCCGGACTTTC.

Of note for this clonotype: This may be a read error, as it is one base from a much larger clone. The chain carries TRBV19 and TRBJ2-3; the D gene is possibly TRBD2 (6 bases). V was trimmed by 6 bases and J by 4 bases, leaving 14 bases between them. CDR1 is LNHDA and CDR2 is SQIVND in the germline V gene (reference sequence). This CDR3 is built from 14 residues. The DNA of the CDR3 is TGTGCCAGTAGGATCGGGGGTAGGTCAGATACGCAGTATTTT. It yields the protein CASRIGGRSDTQYF.